This T cell receptor beta chain was observed in a study of human T cells and chemical hapten exposure. Time point defined: patch test 1, 2 weeks after DPC sensitization. The treatment was: therapeutic diphenylcyclopropenone sensitization with weekly scalp DPC. One entry per CDR3 protein results from TCRdb running MiXCR on the RACE reads. The sample holds about 380,000 distinct CDR3 sequences; nearly 5% are singletons and the top ten take roughly 2.4%. Germline CDR1 KGHSH, CDR2 LQKENI. This CDR3 is built from 18 residues. The trim removed 1 base at V and 1 base at J, leaving 5 bases unmatched. This chain joins TRBV18 and TRBJ2-6; TRBD1 aligns across 9 bases. This clonotype originated in a woman between 50 and 59 years old with alopecia areata. Some clones in this sample may be carry-over from other donors' samples. The sample was whole blood, taken in connection with sensitization to the hapten diphenylcyclopropenone (DPC). Here the CDR3 reads CASSPLGQGRSGANVLTF. As DNA, the CDR3 is TGTGCCAGCTCACCACTGGGACAGGGTCGGTCTGGGGCCAACGTCCTGACTTTC.